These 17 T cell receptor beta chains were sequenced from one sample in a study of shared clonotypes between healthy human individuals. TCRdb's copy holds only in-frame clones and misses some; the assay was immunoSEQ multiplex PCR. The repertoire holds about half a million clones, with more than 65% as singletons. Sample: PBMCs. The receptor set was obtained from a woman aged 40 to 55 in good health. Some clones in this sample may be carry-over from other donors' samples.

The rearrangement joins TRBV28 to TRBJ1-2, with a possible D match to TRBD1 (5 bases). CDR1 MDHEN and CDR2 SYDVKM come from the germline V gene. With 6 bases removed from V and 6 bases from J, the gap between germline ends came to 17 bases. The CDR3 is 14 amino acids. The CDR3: CASSPPGRVDGYTF. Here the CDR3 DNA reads TGTGCCAGCAGCCCCCCCGGCAGGGTTGATGGCTACACCTTC.

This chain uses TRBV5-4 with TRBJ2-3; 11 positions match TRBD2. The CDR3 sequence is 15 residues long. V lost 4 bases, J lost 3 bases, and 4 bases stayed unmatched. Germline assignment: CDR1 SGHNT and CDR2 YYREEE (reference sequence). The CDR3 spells CASSPGLAETDTQYF. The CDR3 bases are TGTGCCAGCAGCCCGGGACTAGCGGAAACAGATACGCAGTATTTT.

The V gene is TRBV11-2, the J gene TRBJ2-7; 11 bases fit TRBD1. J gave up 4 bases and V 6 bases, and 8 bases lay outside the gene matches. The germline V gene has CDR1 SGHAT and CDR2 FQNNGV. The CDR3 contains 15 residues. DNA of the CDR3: TGTGCCAGCAGGCAGACCGGGACAGGGGGGTACGAGCAGTACTTC. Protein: CASRQTGTGGYEQYF.

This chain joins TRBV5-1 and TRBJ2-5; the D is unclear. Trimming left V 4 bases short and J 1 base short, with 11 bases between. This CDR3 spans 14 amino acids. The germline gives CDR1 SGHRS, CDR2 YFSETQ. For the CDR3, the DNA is TGCGCCAGCAGCGCGCGAGTAAGCCAAGAGACCCAGTACTTC. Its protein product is CASSARVSQETQYF.

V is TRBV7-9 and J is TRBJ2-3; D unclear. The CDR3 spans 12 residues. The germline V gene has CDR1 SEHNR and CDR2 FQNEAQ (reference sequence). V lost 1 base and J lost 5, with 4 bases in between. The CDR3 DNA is TGTGCCAGCAGCTTAGAAGAAGATACGCAGTATTTT. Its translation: CASSLEEDTQYF.

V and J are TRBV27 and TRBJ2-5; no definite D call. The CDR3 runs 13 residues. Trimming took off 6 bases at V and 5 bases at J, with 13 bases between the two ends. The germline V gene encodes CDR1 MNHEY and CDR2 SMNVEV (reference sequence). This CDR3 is CASSLYPYETQYF. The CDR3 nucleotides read TGTGCCAGCAGCCTATATCCCTACGAGACCCAGTACTTC.

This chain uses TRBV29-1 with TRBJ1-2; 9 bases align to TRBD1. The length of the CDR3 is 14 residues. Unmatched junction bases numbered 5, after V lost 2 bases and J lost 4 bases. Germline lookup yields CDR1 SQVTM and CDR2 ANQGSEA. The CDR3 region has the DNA TGCAGCGTTGAACCTACAGGGGGCTTCTATGGCTACACCTTC. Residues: CSVEPTGGFYGYTF.

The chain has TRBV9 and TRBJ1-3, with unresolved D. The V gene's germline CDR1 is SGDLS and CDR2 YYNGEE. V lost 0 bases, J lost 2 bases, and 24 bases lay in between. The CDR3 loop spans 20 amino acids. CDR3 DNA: TGTGCCAGCAGCGTAGTAACCCCAACCGTTTGGGTGAGACCTGGAAACACCATATATTTT. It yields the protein CASSVVTPTVWVRPGNTIYF. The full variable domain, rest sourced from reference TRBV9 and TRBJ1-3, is DSGVTQTPKHLITATGQRVTLRCSPRSGDLSVYWYQQSLDQGLQFLIQYYNGEERAKGNILERFSAQQFPDLHSELNLSSLELGDSALYFCASSVVTPTVWVRPGNTIYFGEGSWLTVV.

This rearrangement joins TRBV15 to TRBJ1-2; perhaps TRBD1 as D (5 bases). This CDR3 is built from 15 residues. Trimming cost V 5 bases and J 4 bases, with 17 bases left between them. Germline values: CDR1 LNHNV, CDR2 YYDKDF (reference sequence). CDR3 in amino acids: CATSLDRTLAYGYTF. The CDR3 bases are TGTGCCACCAGCCTAGACAGAACCCTCGCCTATGGCTACACCTTC. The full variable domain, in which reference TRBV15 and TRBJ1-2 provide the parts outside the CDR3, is DAMVIQNPRYQVTQFGKPVTLSCSQTLNHNVMYWYQQKSSQAPKLLFHYYDKDFNNEADTPDNFQSRRPNTSFCFLDIRSPGLGDTAMYLCATSLDRTLAYGYTFGSGTRLTVV.

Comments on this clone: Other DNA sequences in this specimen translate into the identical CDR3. Here the CDR3 DNA reads TGTGCCAGCAGTTCGGACAGCGATAGCAATCAGCCCCAGCATTTT. It is translated as CASSSDSDSNQPQHF. The gene calls are TRBV28 and TRBJ1-5, with D possibly TRBD1 on 6 matching bases. Germline V lookup: CDR1 MDHEN, CDR2 SYDVKM. V was trimmed by 4 bases and J by 0 bases, leaving 10 bases between them. The CDR3 covers 15 residues.

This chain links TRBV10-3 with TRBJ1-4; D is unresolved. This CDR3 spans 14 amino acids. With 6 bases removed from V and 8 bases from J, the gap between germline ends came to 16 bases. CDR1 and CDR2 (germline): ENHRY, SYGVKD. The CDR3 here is CAIRDGEQSEKLFF. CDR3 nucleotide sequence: TGTGCCATCAGGGACGGGGAGCAGAGCGAAAAACTGTTTTTT.

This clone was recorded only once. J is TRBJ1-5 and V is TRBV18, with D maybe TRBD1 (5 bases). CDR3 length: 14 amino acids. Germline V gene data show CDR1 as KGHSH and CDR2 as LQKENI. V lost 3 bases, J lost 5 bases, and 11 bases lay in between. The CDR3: CASSPGRGHQPQHF. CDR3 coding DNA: TGTGCCAGCTCACCCGGAAGGGGACATCAGCCCCAGCATTTT.

CDR3 region: CASRPDRGPVYEQYF. The CDR3 DNA reads TGTGCCAGCAGACCGGACAGGGGACCGGTCTACGAGCAGTACTTC. The gene calls are TRBV6-5 and TRBJ2-7; 9 bases match TRBD1. The CDR3 runs 15 residues. Germline V CDR1 and CDR2: MNHEY, SVGAGI. The ends lost 6 bases at V and 3 bases at J; junction bases unmatched: 9.

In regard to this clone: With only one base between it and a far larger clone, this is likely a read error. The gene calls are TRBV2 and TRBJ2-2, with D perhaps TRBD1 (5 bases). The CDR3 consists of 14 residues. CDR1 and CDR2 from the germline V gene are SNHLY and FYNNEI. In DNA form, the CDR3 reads TGTACCAGCAGCCCGTTGACAGTCACCGGGGAGCTGTTTTTT. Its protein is CTSSPLTVTGELFF.

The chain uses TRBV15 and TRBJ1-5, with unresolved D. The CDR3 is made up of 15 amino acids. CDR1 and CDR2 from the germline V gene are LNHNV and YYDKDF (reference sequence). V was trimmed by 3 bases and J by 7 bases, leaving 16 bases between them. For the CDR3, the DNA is TGTGCCACCAGCAGCGGTGCAGGCCTTGGGCAGCCCCAGCATTTT. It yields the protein CATSSGAGLGQPQHF.

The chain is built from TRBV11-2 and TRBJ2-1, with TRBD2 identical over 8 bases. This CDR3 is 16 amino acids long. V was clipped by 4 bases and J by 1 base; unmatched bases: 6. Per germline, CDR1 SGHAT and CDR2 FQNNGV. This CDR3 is CASSSDSGGSYNEQFF. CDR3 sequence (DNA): TGTGCCAGCAGCTCAGACAGCGGGGGTTCCTACAATGAGCAGTTCTTC.

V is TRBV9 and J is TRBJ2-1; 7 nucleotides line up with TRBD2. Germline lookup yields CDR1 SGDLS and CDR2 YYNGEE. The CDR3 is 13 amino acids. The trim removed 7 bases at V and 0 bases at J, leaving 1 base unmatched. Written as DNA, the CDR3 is TGTGCCAGCGGCGGGAGCTCCTACAATGAGCAGTTCTTC. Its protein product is CASGGSSYNEQFF.